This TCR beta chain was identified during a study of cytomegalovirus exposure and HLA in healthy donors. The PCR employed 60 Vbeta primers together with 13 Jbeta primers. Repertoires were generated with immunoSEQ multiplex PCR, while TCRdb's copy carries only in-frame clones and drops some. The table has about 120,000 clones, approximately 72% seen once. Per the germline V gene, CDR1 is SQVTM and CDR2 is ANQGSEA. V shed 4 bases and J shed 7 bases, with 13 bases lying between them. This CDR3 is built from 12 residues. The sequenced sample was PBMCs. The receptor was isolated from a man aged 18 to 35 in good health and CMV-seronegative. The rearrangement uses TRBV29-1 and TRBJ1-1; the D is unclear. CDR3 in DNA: TGCAGCGTTGCTGGTTGGCAGGTTGAAGCTTTCTTT. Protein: CSVAGWQVEAFF.